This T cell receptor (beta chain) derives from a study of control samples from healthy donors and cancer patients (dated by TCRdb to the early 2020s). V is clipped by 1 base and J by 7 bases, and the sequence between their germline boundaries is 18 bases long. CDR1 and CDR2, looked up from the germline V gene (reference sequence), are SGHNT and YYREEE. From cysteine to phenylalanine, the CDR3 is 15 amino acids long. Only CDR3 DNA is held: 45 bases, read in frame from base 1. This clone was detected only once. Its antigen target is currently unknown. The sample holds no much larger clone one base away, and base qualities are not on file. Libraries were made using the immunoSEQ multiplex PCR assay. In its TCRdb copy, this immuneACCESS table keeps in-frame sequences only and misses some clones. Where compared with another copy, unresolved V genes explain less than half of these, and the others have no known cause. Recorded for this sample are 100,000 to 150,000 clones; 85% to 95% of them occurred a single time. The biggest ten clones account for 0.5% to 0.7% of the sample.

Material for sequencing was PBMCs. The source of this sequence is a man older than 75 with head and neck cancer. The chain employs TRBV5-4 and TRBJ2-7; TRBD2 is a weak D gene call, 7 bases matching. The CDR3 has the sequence CASSLIGIEGGEQYF. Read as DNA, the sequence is TGTGCCAGCAGCTTGATAGGCATAGAGGGGGGGGAGCAGTACTTC. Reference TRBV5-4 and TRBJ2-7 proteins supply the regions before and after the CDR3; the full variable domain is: ETGVTQSPTHLIKTRGQQVTLRCSSQSGHNTVSWYQQALGQGPQFIFQYYREEENGRGNFPPRFSGLQFPNYSSELNVNALELDDSALYLCASSLIGIEGGEQYFGPGTRLTVT.